Following are 29 T cell receptor beta chains from one sample sequenced in a study of T-cell reconstitution after alpha-beta-depleted transplantation in children. Unique molecular identifiers tagged the TCRbeta library. TCRdb re-called the PCR reads through MiXCR, storing one row per CDR3 protein. Here the sample spans under 850,000 distinct CDR3 sequences, under 15% being singletons. This specimen was PBMCs, taken before TCRalphabeta/CD19-depleted stem cell transplant. These receptor sequences come from a girl aged 2 to 10 with congenital amegakaryocytic thrombocytopenia, due to receive a stem cell transplant.

Many counts were recorded for this clonotype. The chain employs TRBV7-2 and TRBJ2-7; D ambiguous. The CDR3 spans 14 residues. Deletions cut 1 base from V and 6 bases from J, with 13 bases between. Germline V gives CDR1 SGHTA, CDR2 FQGNSA. The CDR3: CASSLVRIPGEQYF. The CDR3 DNA reads as TGTGCCAGCAGCTTAGTCAGAATTCCCGGCGAGCAGTACTTC.

This clonotype was found a few times. The chain has TRBV6-5 and TRBJ2-7; D tentatively reads TRBD1 or TRBD2 (5 bases each). V shed 4 bases and J shed 3 bases, with 13 bases lying between them. This CDR3 comprises 14 residues. Germline CDR1 reads MNHEY; CDR2 reads SVGAGI. CDR3 bases: TGTGCCAGCAGTTTCTTAGGGACGGACTACGAGCAGTACTTC. As protein: CASSFLGTDYEQYF.

About this clonotype itself: A read error may be the cause here, since a much bigger clone is one base away. The rearrangement uses TRBV6-1 and TRBJ1-5, with D perhaps matching TRBD1 (6 bases). Looked up from germline, CDR1 is MNHNS and CDR2 is SASEGT. The CDR3 spans 14 residues. The DNA of the CDR3 is TGTGCCAGCAGTCGGGACCCAACAGGGAGGCCCCCGCATTTT. It encodes CASSRDPTGRPPHF.

There are many counts of this clonotype. Here the CDR3 reads CASSSVVTKNIQYF. CDR3 coding DNA: TGTGCCAGCAGTTCGGTGGTAACCAAAAACATTCAGTACTTC. This chain links TRBV12-3 or TRBV12-4 with TRBJ2-4; D is uncertain. This CDR3 contains 14 residues. The V gene lost 4 bases and the J gene lost 2 bases, with 9 bases spanning the gap.

The chain couples TRBV7-9 to TRBJ2-1; TRBD2 matches at 7 bases. CDR1 and CDR2 from the germline V gene are SEHNR and FQNEAQ (reference sequence). The CDR3 length is 15 residues. The J segment lost 7 bases and the V segment lost 8 bases, leaving 14 bases of the junction unmatched. CDR3 DNA sequence: TGTGCCAGCTGGAAGGGAGCGGGGATGGTGAATGAGCAGTTCTTC. This sequence encodes CASWKGAGMVNEQFF.

This clonotype was found many times. The gene calls are TRBV9 and TRBJ2-2; perhaps TRBD2 as D (6 bases). The germline V and J ends were trimmed by 0 bases and 0 bases, with 9 bases remaining between them. In germline, CDR1 is SGDLS, CDR2 YYNGEE. CDR3 length: 16 residues. The DNA for the CDR3 is TGTGCCAGCAGCGTAGGGTTAGCGGCGAACACCGGGGAGCTGTTTTTT. Translation: CASSVGLAANTGELFF.

Turning to this clonotype: A read error may explain this, as a much larger clone is one base away. The V call is TRBV4-1, the J call TRBJ1-2; 8 bases agree with TRBD1. Germline loops: CDR1 MGHRA, CDR2 YSYEKL. There are 15 residues in the CDR3. V gave up 0 bases and J gave up 3 bases; unmatched junction bases: 3. The CDR3 protein is CASSQEETGDYGYTF. The CDR3 region has the DNA TGCGCCAGCAGCCAAGAAGAGACAGGGGACTATGGCTACACCTTC.

The J gene is TRBJ1-5, the V gene TRBV28, with no clear D. Germline CDR1 reads MDHEN; CDR2 reads SYDVKM. The CDR3 totals 14 residues. The germline V and J ends were trimmed by 3 bases and 5 bases, with 11 bases remaining between them. CDR3 in DNA: TGTGCCAGCAGTTTGGCAACGTGGGATCAGCCCCAGCATTTT. Translated, it gives CASSLATWDQPQHF.

This clonotype was seen at least ten times. The chain employs TRBV29-1 and TRBJ1-1; a weak D match, TRBD1 (5 bases). The CDR3 loop spans 11 amino acids. V dropped 4 bases and J dropped 6 bases, with 9 bases sitting between them. Germline V gives CDR1 SQVTM, CDR2 ANQGSEA. For the CDR3, the DNA is TGCAGCGTTGTAATACAGGCTGAAGCTTTCTTT. Its protein is CSVVIQAEAFF.

The chain has TRBV20-1 and TRBJ1-5, with no clear D. CDR1 and CDR2 from the germline V gene are DFQATT and SNEGSKA (reference sequence). Trimming left V 3 bases short and J 3 bases short, with 9 bases between. The CDR3 is made up of 13 amino acids. This chain's CDR3 is CSASRQHNQPQHF. The CDR3 DNA is TGCAGTGCTAGCAGGCAGCACAATCAGCCCCAGCATTTT.

This clonotype was observed a handful of times. V and J are TRBV5-1 and TRBJ2-7; 9 bases fit TRBD2. This CDR3 region has 16 residues. The V gene end was trimmed by 4 bases and the J gene end by 5 bases; junction bases not matched to a gene: 13. The germline V gene encodes CDR1 SGHRS and CDR2 YFSETQ. CDR3 sequence reads: CASSPAFGASGNEQYF. The CDR3 DNA reads TGCGCCAGCAGCCCCGCTTTTGGTGCTAGCGGGAACGAGCAGTACTTC.

In its sample, this clonotype was seen many times. The CDR3 spells CSGWDRANTEAFF. The CDR3, as DNA: TGCAGCGGATGGGACAGGGCTAACACTGAAGCTTTCTTT. The V and J genes are TRBV29-1 and TRBJ1-1, with 9 bases matching TRBD1. Trimming cost V 7 bases and J 2 bases; bases outside gene matches: 5. CDR1 and CDR2 from the germline V gene are SQVTM and ANQGSEA. This CDR3 comprises 13 residues. Looking up the rest from reference TRBV29-1 and TRBJ1-1 gives the full variable domain: SAVISQKPSRDICQRGTSLTIQCQVDSQVTMMFWYRQQPGQSLTLIATANQGSEATYESGFVIDKFPISRPNLTFSTLTVSNMSPEDSSIYLCSGWDRANTEAFFGQGTRLTVV.

On this clonotype: A much larger clone differs from this one at a single base, so this may be a read error. V and J are TRBV5-1 and TRBJ2-2; TRBD2 is a possible D gene (6 bases). The CDR3 length is 15 residues. Trimming took off 2 bases at V and 3 bases at J, with 11 bases between the two ends. CDR1 is SGHRS and CDR2 is YFSETQ in the germline V gene. DNA for the CDR3: TGCGCCAGCAGCTTCACGGGAGCCCACACCGGGGAGCTGTTTTTT. Translated, it gives CASSFTGAHTGELFF.

Many counts were recorded for this clonotype. V is TRBV5-1 and J is TRBJ1-1; no reliable D call. Germline-derived CDR1 and CDR2 are SGHRS and YFSETQ. V shed 2 bases and J shed 4 bases, with 12 bases lying between them. The CDR3 runs 14 residues. The CDR3 coding sequence is TGCGCCAGCAGCTTCTCCTACCCGGGCACTGAAGCTTTCTTT. Residues: CASSFSYPGTEAFF.

This chain joins TRBV6-1 and TRBJ1-5; 10 bases fit TRBD1. Germline CDR1 is MNHNS and CDR2 is SASEGT. The CDR3 has 14 residues. Trimming took 5 bases from V and 9 from J; bases not matched to a gene: 7. The CDR3 coding sequence is TGTGCCAGCAGTCAGGGACAGGGGATATCGCCCCAGCATTTT. It is translated as CASSQGQGISPQHF.

This clonotype was seen many times. V gene TRBV5-1 combines with J gene TRBJ2-1; D is unclear. Germline V gene sequence: CDR1 SGHRS, CDR2 YFSETQ. V was trimmed by 0 bases and J by 3 bases, leaving 10 bases between them. The length of the CDR3 is 15 residues. The CDR3 region has the DNA TGCGCCAGCAGCTTGGAGTCGCCAGGCTACAATGAGCAGTTCTTC. Translation: CASSLESPGYNEQFF. The variable domain in full, with the rest retrieved from reference TRBV5-1 and TRBJ2-1, is KAGVTQTPRYLIKTRGQQVTLSCSPISGHRSVSWYQQTPGQGLQFLFEYFSETQRNKGNFPGRFSGRQFSNSRSEMNVSTLELGDSALYLCASSLESPGYNEQFFGPGTRLTVL.

Here the CDR3 DNA reads TGTGCCACCAGCAGTGGACTAGCGGGAGGCCCGACAACAGATACGCAGTATTTT. It encodes CATSSGLAGGPTTDTQYF. The chain is built from TRBV15 and TRBJ2-3, with 14 positions matching TRBD2. Germline lookup yields CDR1 LNHNV and CDR2 YYDKDF (reference sequence). The CDR3 covers 18 residues. J lost 3 bases, V lost 3 bases, and 8 bases had no gene match. The full variable domain, in which reference TRBV15 and TRBJ2-3 provide the parts outside the CDR3, is DAMVIQNPRYQVTQFGKPVTLSCSQTLNHNVMYWYQQKSSQAPKLLFHYYDKDFNNEADTPDNFQSRRPNTSFCFLDIRSPGLGDTAMYLCATSSGLAGGPTTDTQYFGPGTRLTVL.

This clonotype was seen many times. The CDR3: CSAKTSGRVDEQFF. The CDR3 bases are TGCAGTGCAAAGACTAGCGGGAGAGTGGATGAGCAGTTCTTC. The J gene is TRBJ2-1, the V gene TRBV20-1; 12 bases match TRBD2. CDR1 and CDR2 (germline): DFQATT, SNEGSKA (reference sequence). This CDR3 is built from 14 residues. V was clipped by 6 bases and J by 8 bases; unmatched bases: 8.

The chain is built from TRBV3-1 and TRBJ2-2; D not resolved. The CDR3 runs to 13 residues. Deletions cut 2 bases from V and 3 bases from J, with 4 bases between. CDR1 and CDR2 (germline): LGHDT, YNNKEL (reference sequence). DNA of the CDR3: TGTGCCAGCAGCCAAATTGACACCGGGGAGCTGTTTTTT. Its protein is CASSQIDTGELFF.

Remarks on this clonotype: A read error may produce the germline difference seen at one junction end. V and J are TRBV24-1 and TRBJ2-1; the match to TRBD2 covers 9 bases. Germline lookup yields CDR1 KGHDR and CDR2 SFDVKD. The CDR3 runs 21 residues. The DNA of the CDR3 is TGTGCCGCCAGTTACCCGGGACTAGGGGTGACTAGCGGTCTAGGATACAATGAGCAGTTCTTC. This codes for CAASYPGLGVTSGLGYNEQFF.

The sample holds a few counts of this clonotype. The gene calls are TRBV3-1 and TRBJ1-1; D perhaps matches TRBD1 (5 bases). Germline V lookup: CDR1 LGHDT, CDR2 YNNKEL (reference sequence). The CDR3 runs 15 residues. Trimming left V 2 bases short and J 5 bases short, with 15 bases between. CDR3 sequence reads: CASSQPVGGVTEAFF. CDR3 nucleotide sequence: TGTGCCAGCAGCCAACCAGTTGGAGGGGTGACTGAAGCTTTCTTT.

CDR3 DNA: TGTGCCAGCAGCCAAGAAGGCGCGGCCGCCTACGAGCAGTACTTC. This gives the protein CASSQEGAAAYEQYF. This sequence joins TRBV3-1 and TRBJ2-7; D is unclear. V dropped 0 bases and J dropped 2 bases, with 11 bases sitting between them. Germline CDR1 LGHDT, CDR2 YNNKEL (reference sequence). The CDR3 loop spans 15 amino acids.

This clonotype showed up many times. This chain uses TRBV20-1 with TRBJ1-5, with 7 bases lining up with TRBD1. With V trimmed by 3 bases and J by 1 base, 3 bases remained unmatched. CDR3 length: 14 amino acids. Germline V lookup: CDR1 DFQATT, CDR2 SNEGSKA (reference sequence). Here the CDR3 DNA reads TGCAGTGCTAGCCCCAGGGGGAGCAATCAGCCCCAGCATTTT. Translation gives CSASPRGSNQPQHF.

This clonotype was recorded many times. The chain combines TRBV28 with TRBJ2-1, with D hard to call. The germline V gene encodes CDR1 MDHEN and CDR2 SYDVKM. The CDR3 runs to 16 residues. V lost 2 bases and J 2 bases, leaving 13 bases between the germline ends. CDR3 coding DNA: TGTGCCAGCAGTTTAGCGGTTCAGCGCCCCTACAATGAGCAGTTCTTC. Protein product: CASSLAVQRPYNEQFF. The full variable domain, rest sourced from reference TRBV28 and TRBJ2-1, is DVKVTQSSRYLVKRTGEKVFLECVQDMDHENMFWYRQDPGLGLRLIYFSYDVKMKEKGDIPEGYSVSREKKERFSLILESASTNQTSMYLCASSLAVQRPYNEQFFGPGTRLTVL.

This clonotype was detected many times. The chain uses TRBV7-9 and TRBJ1-6, with a possible D match to TRBD1 (5 bases). V was cut by 3 bases and J by 0 bases, with 9 bases left in between. There are 16 residues in the CDR3. Germline V gene data show CDR1 as SEHNR and CDR2 as FQNEAQ (reference sequence). CDR3 bases: TGTGCCAGCAGCTTTCGACAGAGCTCCTATAATTCACCCCTCCACTTT. It encodes CASSFRQSSYNSPLHF.

This clonotype was counted at least ten times. The chain joins TRBV20-1 to TRBJ2-3; TRBD2 matches at 7 bases. CDR3 size: 15 residues. CDR1 and CDR2 (germline): DFQATT, SNEGSKA (reference sequence). The junction had 11 bases not matched to a gene; V was cut back by 4 bases and J by 4 bases. The CDR3 DNA follows: TGCAGTGCTACCGTCGGGGGGAGTCAGGCAGATACGCAGTATTTT. This translates into CSATVGGSQADTQYF.

The chain combines TRBV30 with TRBJ1-1; 12 bases are a match to TRBD1. Germline V gene sequence: CDR1 GTSNPN, CDR2 SVGIG (reference sequence). CDR3 length equals 13 residues. Trimming took 5 bases from V and 11 from J; bases not matched to a gene: 9. The CDR3 DNA is TGTGCCTGGGTCCCGGGACAGGGGGCGCGTGCTTTCTTT. Translation: CAWVPGQGARAFF. Full variable domain (missing parts from reference TRBV30 and TRBJ1-1): SQTIHQWPATLVQPVGSPLSLECTVEGTSNPNLYWYRQAAGRGLQLLFYSVGIGQISSEVPQNLSASRPQDRQFILSSKKLLLSDSGFYLCAWVPGQGARAFFGQGTRLTVV.

This clonotype was picked up many times. The chain joins TRBV12-3 or TRBV12-4 to TRBJ1-4; perhaps TRBD1 as D (6 bases). Trimming stripped 1 base from V and 8 bases from J, with 14 bases between. The length of the CDR3 is 15 residues. The CDR3 spells CASSLVGGLEEKLFF. CDR3 DNA: TGTGCCAGCAGTTTAGTCGGGGGGCTGGAGGAAAAACTGTTTTTT.

On this clonotype itself: This likely comes from a read error, as the CDR3 has no conserved phenylalanine or tryptophan at its end. The genes are TRBV5-1 and TRBJ2-1; 9 bases match TRBD2. V dropped 0 bases and J dropped 4; count of bases not matched to a gene: 2. Per the germline V gene, CDR1 is SGHRS and CDR2 is YFSETQ. CDR3 length: 15 amino acids. CDR3 bases: TGCGCCAGCAGCTTGGAGACTAGCGGATACAATGAGCAGTTCTAC. This encodes CASSLETSGYNEQFY.